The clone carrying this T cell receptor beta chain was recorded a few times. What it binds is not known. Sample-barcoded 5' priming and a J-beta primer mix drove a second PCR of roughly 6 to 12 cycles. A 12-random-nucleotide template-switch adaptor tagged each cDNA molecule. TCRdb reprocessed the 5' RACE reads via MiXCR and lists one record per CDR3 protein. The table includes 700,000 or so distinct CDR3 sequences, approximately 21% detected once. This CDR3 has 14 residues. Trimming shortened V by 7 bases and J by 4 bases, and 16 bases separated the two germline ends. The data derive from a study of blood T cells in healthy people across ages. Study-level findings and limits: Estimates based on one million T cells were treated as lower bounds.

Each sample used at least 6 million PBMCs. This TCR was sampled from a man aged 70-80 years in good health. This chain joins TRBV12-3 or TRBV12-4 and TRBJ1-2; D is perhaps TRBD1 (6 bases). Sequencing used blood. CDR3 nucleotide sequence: TGTGCCAGCACTGGGACATCAACTAGCTATGGCTACACCTTC. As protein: CASTGTSTSYGYTF.